Below are 5 T cell receptor beta chains sequenced from a single sample in a study of Ad26.COV2.S vaccination and SARS-CoV-2 variants (dated by TCRdb to the early 2020s). Libraries were prepared through the immunoSEQ multiplex PCR assay. TCRdb re-hosts the immuneACCESS table, in-frame sequences only. Its copies lack some clones; in the studies checked, an unresolved V gene accounts for under half of them, and the cause for the rest is not known. For this sample the table gives over 110,000 clones, of which 86% were detected only once. Less than 6% of the sample rests with the top ten. The time point label on this specimen signifies: individuals recovered from natural SARS-CoV-2 infection. This specimen consisted of peripheral blood, obtained after recovery from COVID-19. These receptor sequences come from a human donor who had recovered from COVID-19.

This clone was seen only once. This sequence joins TRBV4-1 and TRBJ2-2, with D tentatively TRBD2 (5 bases). CDR1 is MGHRA, CDR2 YSYEKL, per germline. Trimming took off 2 bases at V and 5 bases at J, with 15 bases between the two ends. This CDR3 is 16 amino acids long. The CDR3 bases are TGCGCCAGCAGCCAAATCCAAGACACGGGGACCGGGGAGCTGTTTTTT. It is translated as CASSQIQDTGTGELFF.

This clone was detected only a few times. The chain is built from TRBV18 and TRBJ1-1; D remains unclear. Trimming shortened V by 0 bases and J by 4 bases, and 12 bases separated the two germline ends. CDR3 length: 15 amino acids. Germline assignment: CDR1 KGHSH and CDR2 LQKENI. CDR3 loop: CASSPPLGRSTEAFF. CDR3 nucleotide sequence: TGTGCCAGCTCACCACCGTTGGGTCGGAGCACTGAAGCTTTCTTT.

The genes are TRBV28 and TRBJ2-7; possible D gene TRBD1, 5 bases. The CDR3 contains 13 residues. Trimming stripped 3 bases from V and 3 bases from J, with 9 bases between. Germline-derived CDR1 and CDR2 are MDHEN and SYDVKM. The CDR3 loop reads CASSFGADYEQYF. CDR3 nucleotides: TGTGCCAGCAGTTTTGGGGCAGACTACGAGCAGTACTTC.

V usage is TRBV27 and J usage is TRBJ2-3; no clear D gene. The germline V and J ends were trimmed by 5 bases and 3 bases, with 12 bases remaining between them. Germline-derived CDR1 and CDR2 are MNHEY and SMNVEV (reference sequence). CDR3 size: 14 residues. DNA for the CDR3: TGTGCCAGCAGTCTCCGGACCGAAACAGATACGCAGTATTTT. Translating gives CASSLRTETDTQYF.

This sequence joins TRBV6-2 or TRBV6-3 and TRBJ1-2; D might be TRBD1 (5 bases). Trimming pared 5 bases from V and 2 bases from J, leaving 12 bases between. Germline CDR1 reads MNHEY; CDR2 reads SVGEGT. There are 14 residues in the CDR3. CDR3 amino acids: CASSLYGGNYGYTF. DNA for the CDR3: TGTGCCAGCAGTCTCTACGGGGGGAACTATGGCTACACCTTC.